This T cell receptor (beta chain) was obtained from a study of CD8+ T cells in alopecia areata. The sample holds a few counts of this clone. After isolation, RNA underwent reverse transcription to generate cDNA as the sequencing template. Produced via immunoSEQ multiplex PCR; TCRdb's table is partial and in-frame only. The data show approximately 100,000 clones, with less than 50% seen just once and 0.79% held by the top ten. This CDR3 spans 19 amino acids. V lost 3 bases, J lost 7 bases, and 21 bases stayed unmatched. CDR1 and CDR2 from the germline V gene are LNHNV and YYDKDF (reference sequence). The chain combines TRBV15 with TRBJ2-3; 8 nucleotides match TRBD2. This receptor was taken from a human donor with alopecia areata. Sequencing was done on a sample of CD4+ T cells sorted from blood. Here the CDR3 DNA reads TGTGCCACCAGCAGTCGCCCCCAAACCGGGACTAGGCGTCGAAATACGCAGTATTTT. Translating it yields CATSSRPQTGTRRRNTQYF. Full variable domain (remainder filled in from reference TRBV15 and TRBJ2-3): DAMVIQNPRYQVTQFGKPVTLSCSQTLNHNVMYWYQQKSSQAPKLLFHYYDKDFNNEADTPDNFQSRRPNTSFCFLDIRSPGLGDTAMYLCATSSRPQTGTRRRNTQYFGPGTRLTVL.